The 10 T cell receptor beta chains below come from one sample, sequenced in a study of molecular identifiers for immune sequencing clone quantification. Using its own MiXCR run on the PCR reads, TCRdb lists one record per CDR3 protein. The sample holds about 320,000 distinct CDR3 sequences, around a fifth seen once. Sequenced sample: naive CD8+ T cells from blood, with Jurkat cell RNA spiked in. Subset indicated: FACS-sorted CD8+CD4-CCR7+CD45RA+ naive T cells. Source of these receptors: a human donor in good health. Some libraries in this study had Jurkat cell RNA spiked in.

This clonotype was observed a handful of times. The CDR3 DNA follows: TGTGCCAGCAGCTTGGGGCTGGATAGGGCCCAGCATTTT. Its translation is CASSLGLDRAQHF. The rearrangement uses TRBV11-2 and TRBJ1-5, with a tentative D call TRBD1 (5 bases). Per germline, CDR1 SGHAT and CDR2 FQNNGV. The V and J ends lost 3 bases and 11 bases respectively, with 14 bases between them. CDR3 length: 13 residues.

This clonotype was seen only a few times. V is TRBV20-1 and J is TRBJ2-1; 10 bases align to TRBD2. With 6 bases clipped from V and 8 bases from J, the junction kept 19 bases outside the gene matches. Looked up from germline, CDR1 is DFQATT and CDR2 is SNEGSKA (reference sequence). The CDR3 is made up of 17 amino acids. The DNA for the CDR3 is TGCAGTGCCCGACCCAAGCCACTAGCGGGGTCTCGGGATGAGCAGTTCTTC. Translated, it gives CSARPKPLAGSRDEQFF.

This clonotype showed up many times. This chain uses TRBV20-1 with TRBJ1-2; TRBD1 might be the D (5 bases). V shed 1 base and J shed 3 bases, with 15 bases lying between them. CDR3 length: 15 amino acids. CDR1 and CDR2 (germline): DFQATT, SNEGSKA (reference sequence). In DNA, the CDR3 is TGCAGTGCTAGAGTGTCGGGGGGGGGAGACTATGGCTACACCTTC. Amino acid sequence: CSARVSGGGDYGYTF.

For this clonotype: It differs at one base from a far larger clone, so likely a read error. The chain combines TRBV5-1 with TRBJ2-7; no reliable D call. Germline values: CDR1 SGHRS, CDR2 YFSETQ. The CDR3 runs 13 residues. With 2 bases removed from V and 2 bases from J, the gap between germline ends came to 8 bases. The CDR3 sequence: CASSLERTYEQYF. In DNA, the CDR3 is TGCGCCAGCAGCTTAGAACGGACCTACGAGCAGTACTTC.

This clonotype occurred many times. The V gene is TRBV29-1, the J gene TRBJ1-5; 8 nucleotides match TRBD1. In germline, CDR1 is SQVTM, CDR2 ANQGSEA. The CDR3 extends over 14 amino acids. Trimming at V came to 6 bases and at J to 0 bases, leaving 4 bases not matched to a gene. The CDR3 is CSVIQGDSNQPQHF. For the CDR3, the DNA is TGCAGCGTGATACAGGGGGATAGCAATCAGCCCCAGCATTTT.

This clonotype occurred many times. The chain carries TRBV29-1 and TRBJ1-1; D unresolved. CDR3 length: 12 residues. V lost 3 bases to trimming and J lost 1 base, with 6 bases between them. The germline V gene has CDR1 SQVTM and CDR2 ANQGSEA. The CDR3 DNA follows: TGCAGCGTTGACTGGCAGAACACTGAAGCTTTCTTT. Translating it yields CSVDWQNTEAFF.

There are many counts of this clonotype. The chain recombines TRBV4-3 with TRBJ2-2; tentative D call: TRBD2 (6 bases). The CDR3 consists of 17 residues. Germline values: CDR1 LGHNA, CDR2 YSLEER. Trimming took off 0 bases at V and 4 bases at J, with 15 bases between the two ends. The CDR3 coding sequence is TGCGCCAGCAGCCAAGATAGGGCCGGGACTTTCACCGGGGAGCTGTTTTTT. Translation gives CASSQDRAGTFTGELFF.

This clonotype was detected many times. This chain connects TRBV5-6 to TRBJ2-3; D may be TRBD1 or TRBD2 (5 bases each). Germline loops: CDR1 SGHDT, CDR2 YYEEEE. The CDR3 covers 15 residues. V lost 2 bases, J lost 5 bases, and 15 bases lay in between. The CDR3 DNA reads TGTGCCAGCAGCTTTTCGGGGCGCACCGGAGATACGCAGTATTTT. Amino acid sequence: CASSFSGRTGDTQYF.

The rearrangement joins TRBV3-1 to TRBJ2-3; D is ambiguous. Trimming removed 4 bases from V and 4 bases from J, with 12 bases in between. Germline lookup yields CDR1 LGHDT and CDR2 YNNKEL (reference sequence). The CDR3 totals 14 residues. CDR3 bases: TGTGCCAGCAGCCCTCGCACGGAAGCAGATACGCAGTATTTT. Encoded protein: CASSPRTEADTQYF.

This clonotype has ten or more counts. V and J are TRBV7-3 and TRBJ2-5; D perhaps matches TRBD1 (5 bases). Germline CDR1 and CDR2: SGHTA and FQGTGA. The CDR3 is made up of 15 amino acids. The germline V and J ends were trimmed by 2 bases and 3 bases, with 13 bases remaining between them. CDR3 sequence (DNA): TGTGCCAGCAGCTTAGGTGTACAGGAGAAAGAGACCCAGTACTTC. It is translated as CASSLGVQEKETQYF.